This TCR beta chain came from a study of B cell selection in AIRE deficiency. Study results and caveats: AIRE-deficient Tconv and Treg repertoires matched healthy donors in TCRBV, CDR3 length, diversity. Shared Treg sequences were biased toward short CDR3s with few non-templated nucleotide insertions.

This CDR3 has 13 amino acids. Trimming left V 0 bases short and J 14 bases short, with 14 bases between. CDR1 is MRHNA and CDR2 is SNTAGT in the germline V gene. Regulatory T cells were sorted as CD4+CD25hiCD127low/negative cells. In the original processing: Patients' Tregs yielded 5.8x10^4 or so distinct TCRbeta sequences; donors' about 1x10^5. The data were produced by immunoSEQ multiplex PCR, yet TCRdb's version contains in-frame clones alone and is incomplete. That table gives V, J and clone size, and the DNA gave D and trimming. The data hold about 15,000 clones, with around 93% observed a single time. A word on this clone: Antigen unknown.

This receptor was identified in a human donor with AIRE deficiency. V and J are TRBV6-4 and TRBJ2-1; D possibly corresponds to TRBD2 (6 bases). Sequencing was carried out using Tregs sorted from PBMCs. CDR3 residues: CASSDSGRREKFF. The CDR3 DNA reads as TGTGCCAGCAGTGACTCCGGGCGGCGGGAAAAGTTCTTC.